The present entry profiles one T cell receptor (beta chain) with its context. This sample was included in a study of T-cell memory formation after mild COVID-19. TCR alpha and TCR beta cDNA libraries carrying sample barcodes and UMIs came from 5'RACE with constant-segment primers. One entry per CDR3 protein results from TCRdb running MiXCR on the 5' RACE reads. The sample holds 280,000 or so distinct CDR3 sequences; roughly 17% are singletons and the top ten take approximately 22%. This CDR3 comprises 14 residues. The V gene's germline CDR1 is SQVTM and CDR2 ANQGSEA. Trimming took 6 bases from V and 5 from J; bases not matched to a gene: 8.

V gene TRBV29-1 combines with J gene TRBJ2-1; 9 nucleotides align to TRBD1. Sequenced sample: PBMCs or a T cell subset sorted from them (not recorded which). The sequence was obtained from a man younger than 30 who had mild COVID-19 (a few samples of this study predate the infection). Cell type and time point are not known. The CDR3 loop reads CSVGGQGHHNEQFF. The DNA for the CDR3 is TGCAGCGTGGGGGGACAGGGCCATCACAATGAGCAGTTCTTC.